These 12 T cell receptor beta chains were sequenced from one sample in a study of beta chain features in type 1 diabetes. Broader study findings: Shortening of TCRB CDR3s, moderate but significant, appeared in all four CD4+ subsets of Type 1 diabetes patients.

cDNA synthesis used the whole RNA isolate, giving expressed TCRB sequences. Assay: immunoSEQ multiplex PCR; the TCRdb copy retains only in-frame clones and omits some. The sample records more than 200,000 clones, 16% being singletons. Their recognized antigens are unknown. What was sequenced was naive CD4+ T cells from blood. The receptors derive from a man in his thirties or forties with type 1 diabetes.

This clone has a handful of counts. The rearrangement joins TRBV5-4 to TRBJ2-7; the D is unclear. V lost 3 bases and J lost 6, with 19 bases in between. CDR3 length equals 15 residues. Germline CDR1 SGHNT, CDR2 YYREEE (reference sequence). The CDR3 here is CASSSTPGPFFEQYF. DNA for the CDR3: TGTGCCAGCAGCTCGACTCCAGGTCCGTTCTTCGAGCAGTACTTC.

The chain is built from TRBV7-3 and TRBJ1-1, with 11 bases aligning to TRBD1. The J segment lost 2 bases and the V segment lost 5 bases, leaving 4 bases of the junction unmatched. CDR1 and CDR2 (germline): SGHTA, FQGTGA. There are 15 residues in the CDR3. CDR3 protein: CASSLDRGLNTEAFF. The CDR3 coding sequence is TGTGCCAGCAGCCTGGACAGGGGGCTTAACACTGAAGCTTTCTTT.

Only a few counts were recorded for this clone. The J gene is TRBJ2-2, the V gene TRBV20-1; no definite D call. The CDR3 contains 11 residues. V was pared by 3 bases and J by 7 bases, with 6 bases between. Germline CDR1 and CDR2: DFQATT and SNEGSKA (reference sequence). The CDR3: CSASLGGELFF. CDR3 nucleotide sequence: TGCAGTGCTAGTCTCGGCGGGGAGCTGTTTTTT.

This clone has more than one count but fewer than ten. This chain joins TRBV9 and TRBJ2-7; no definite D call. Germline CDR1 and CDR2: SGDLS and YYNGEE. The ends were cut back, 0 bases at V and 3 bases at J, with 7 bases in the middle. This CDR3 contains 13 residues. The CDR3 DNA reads TGTGCCAGCAGCGTAGATGGGGACTACGAGCAGTACTTC. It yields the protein CASSVDGDYEQYF.

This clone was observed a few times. Here the CDR3 reads CASSLILAEETQYF. CDR3 nucleotide sequence: TGTGCCAGCAGCTTGATACTAGCGGAAGAGACCCAGTACTTC. The rearrangement links TRBV7-2 to TRBJ2-5, with 8 bases lining up with TRBD2. J gave up 3 bases and V 3 bases, and 3 bases lay outside the gene matches. This CDR3 has 14 amino acids. The germline V gene has CDR1 SGHTA and CDR2 FQGNSA.

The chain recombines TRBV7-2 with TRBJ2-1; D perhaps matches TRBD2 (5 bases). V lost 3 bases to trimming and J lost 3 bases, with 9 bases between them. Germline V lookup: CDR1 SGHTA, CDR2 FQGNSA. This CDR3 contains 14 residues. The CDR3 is CASSLLRDYNEQFF. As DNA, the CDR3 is TGTGCCAGCAGCTTGCTTCGGGACTACAATGAGCAGTTCTTC. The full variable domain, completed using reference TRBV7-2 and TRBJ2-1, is GAGVSQSPSNKVTEKGKDVELRCDPISGHTALYWYRQSLGQGLEFLIYFQGNSAPDKSGLPSDRFSAERTGGSVSTLTIQRTQQEDSAVYLCASSLLRDYNEQFFGPGTRLTVL.

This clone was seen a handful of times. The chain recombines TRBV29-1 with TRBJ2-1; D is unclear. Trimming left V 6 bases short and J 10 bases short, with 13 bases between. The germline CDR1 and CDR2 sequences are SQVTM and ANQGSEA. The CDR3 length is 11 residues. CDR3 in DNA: TGCAGCGTCCAGTTTCAGAACGAGCAGTTCTTC. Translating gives CSVQFQNEQFF.

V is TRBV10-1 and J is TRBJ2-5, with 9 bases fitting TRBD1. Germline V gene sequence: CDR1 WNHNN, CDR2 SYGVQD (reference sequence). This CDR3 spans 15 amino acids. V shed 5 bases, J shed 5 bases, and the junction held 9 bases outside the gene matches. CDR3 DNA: TGCGCCAGCAGTAGAAACAGGGGGCCCTCGGAGACCCAGTACTTC. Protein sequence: CASSRNRGPSETQYF.

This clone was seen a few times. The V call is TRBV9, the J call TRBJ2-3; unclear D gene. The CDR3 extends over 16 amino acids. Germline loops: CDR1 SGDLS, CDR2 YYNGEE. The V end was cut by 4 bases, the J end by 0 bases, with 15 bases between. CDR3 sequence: CASSPSPAVSTDTQYF. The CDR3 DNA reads TGTGCCAGCAGCCCAAGCCCCGCGGTTAGCACAGATACGCAGTATTTT. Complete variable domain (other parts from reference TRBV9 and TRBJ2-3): DSGVTQTPKHLITATGQRVTLRCSPRSGDLSVYWYQQSLDQGLQFLIQYYNGEERAKGNILERFSAQQFPDLHSELNLSSLELGDSALYFCASSPSPAVSTDTQYFGPGTRLTVL.

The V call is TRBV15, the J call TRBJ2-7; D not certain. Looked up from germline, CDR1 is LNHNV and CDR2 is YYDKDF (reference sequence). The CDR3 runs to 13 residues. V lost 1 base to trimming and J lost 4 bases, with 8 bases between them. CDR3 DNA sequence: TGTGCCACCAGCAGAGTTGTGACATACGAGCAGTACTTC. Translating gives CATSRVVTYEQYF. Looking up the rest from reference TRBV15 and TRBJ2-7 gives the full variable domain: DAMVIQNPRYQVTQFGKPVTLSCSQTLNHNVMYWYQQKSSQAPKLLFHYYDKDFNNEADTPDNFQSRRPNTSFCFLDIRSPGLGDTAMYLCATSRVVTYEQYFGPGTRLTVT.

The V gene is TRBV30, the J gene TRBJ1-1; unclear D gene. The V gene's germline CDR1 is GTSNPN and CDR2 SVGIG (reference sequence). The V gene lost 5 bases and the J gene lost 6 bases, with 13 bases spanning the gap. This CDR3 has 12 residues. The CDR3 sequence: CAWGPTGAEAFF. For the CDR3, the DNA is TGTGCCTGGGGACCAACCGGGGCTGAAGCTTTCTTT.

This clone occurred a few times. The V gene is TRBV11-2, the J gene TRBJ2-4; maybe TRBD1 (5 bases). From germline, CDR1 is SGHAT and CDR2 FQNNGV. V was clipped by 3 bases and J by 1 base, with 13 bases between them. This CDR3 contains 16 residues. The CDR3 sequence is CASSFGALGAKNIQYF. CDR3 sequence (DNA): TGTGCCAGCAGCTTTGGGGCCCTAGGGGCCAAAAACATTCAGTACTTC.